The rows below give T cell receptor beta chains drawn from one sample of a study of cytomegalovirus exposure and HLA in healthy donors. Clones were sequenced by immunoSEQ multiplex PCR, and TCRdb holds only the in-frame ones, with some missing. The data hold some 220,000 clones, with about 80% observed a single time. The sequencing sample was made of PBMCs. The origin of the receptors is an older woman in good health and CMV-seropositive. Both conserved end residues are part of each CDR3. D genes are given only for firm matches. Clone size is not always given. Where it is, it says once, few, many or a class for expanded clones.

d_call j_call clone_size v_call cdr3_aa cdr3_nt
TRBD1 TRBJ1-2 . TRBV4-1 CASSQDSGQGVYGYTF TGCGCCAGCAGCCAAGATTCGGGACAGGGGGTCTATGGCTACACCTTC
TRBD2 TRBJ2-1 . TRBV5-1 CASSSTGTSGANEQFF TGCGCCAGCAGCTCCACCGGGACTAGCGGAGCCAATGAGCAGTTCTTC
. TRBJ1-1 few TRBV18 CASSRVSGGTEAFF TGTGCCAGCTCACGGGTTTCGGGCGGGACTGAAGCTTTCTTT
. TRBJ1-2 few TRBV28 CASSLLMGQGYGYTF TGTGCCAGCAGTTTATTAATGGGGCAGGGCTATGGCTACACCTTC
. TRBJ1-3 . TRBV7-2 CASSWTASSGNTIYF TGTGCCAGCAGCTGGACAGCATCCTCTGGAAACACCATATATTTT
. TRBJ2-1 . TRBV6-5 CASSLRTIPHKGEQFF TGTGCCAGCAGTTTAAGGACTATCCCCCACAAGGGTGAGCAGTTCTTC
. TRBJ2-5 . TRBV10-3 CAISGPQRSYVQYF TGTGCCATCAGTGGCCCACAGCGGTCCTACGTGCAGTACTTC
TRBD2 TRBJ2-7 . TRBV10-3 CASKIGLAGHSEYF TGTGCCTCCAAAATAGGACTAGCGGGACATTCTGAGTACTTC
TRBD2 TRBJ2-2 . TRBV7-3 CASSFGLAHTGELFF TGTGCCAGCAGCTTCGGACTAGCACACACCGGGGAGCTGTTTTTT
. TRBJ1-4 . TRBV6-5 CASRRQIRAEKLFF TGTGCCAGCCGGCGACAGATTCGGGCTGAAAAACTGTTTTTT
. TRBJ2-2 . TRBV10-3 CAISEGFTGELFF TGTGCCATCAGTGAGGGCTTCACCGGGGAGCTGTTTTTT
TRBD1 TRBJ1-2 . TRBV30 CAQSPGGNGYTF TGTGCCCAGTCGCCAGGGGGAAATGGCTACACCTTC
TRBD1 TRBJ1-1 . TRBV6-1 CASSDRQGNTEAFF TGTGCCAGCAGTGACCGACAGGGAAACACTGAAGCTTTCTTT
TRBD2 TRBJ2-3 . TRBV5-1 CASSLLAGGSLSTDTQYF TGCGCCAGCAGCTTGCTAGCGGGGGGATCTCTTAGCACAGATACGCAGTATTTT
. TRBJ2-6 . TRBV5-1 CASRLSGANGLTF TGCGCCAGTCGACTCTCTGGGGCCAACGGCCTGACTTTC
. TRBJ1-2 . TRBV5-3 CARSLDRDNYGYTF TGTGCCAGAAGCTTGGACAGGGATAACTATGGCTACACCTTC
. TRBJ1-4 . TRBV2 CASSGEGAGEKLFF TGTGCCAGCAGTGGAGAAGGGGCTGGTGAAAAACTGTTTTTT
TRBD2 TRBJ2-3 . TRBV7-9 CASSLGSGGQNTQYF TGTGCCAGCAGCTTAGGGAGCGGGGGGCAGAATACGCAGTATTTT
TRBD1 TRBJ1-4 . TRBV30 CAWSPQGADEKLFF TGTGCCTGGAGTCCACAGGGGGCGGATGAAAAACTGTTTTTT
. TRBJ2-4 . TRBV28 CASSLTRAKNIQYF TGTGCCAGCAGTTTAACTAGAGCCAAAAACATTCAGTACTTC
. TRBJ1-1 once TRBV19 CASSIFGVEGKAFF TGTGCCAGTAGTATTTTTGGGGTTGAGGGTAAAGCTTTCTTT
TRBD1 TRBJ2-2 . TRBV5-1 CATRTGVGGELFF TGCGCCACCCGGACAGGAGTAGGCGGGGAGCTGTTTTTT
. TRBJ1-6 . TRBV19 CASPVSSVRSPLHF TGTGCCAGTCCAGTATCAAGTGTCCGCTCACCCCTCCACTTT
TRBD2 TRBJ2-5 few TRBV11-2 CASSLELAGGETQYF TGTGCCAGCAGCTTAGAACTAGCGGGAGGGGAGACCCAGTACTTC
TRBD1 TRBJ1-2 . TRBV18 CASSLGQTSNYGYTF TGTGCCAGCTCATTGGGACAGACCAGCAACTATGGCTACACCTTC
TRBD2 TRBJ2-5 . TRBV6-1 CASSEGTSGSQETQYF TGTGCCAGCAGCGAAGGGACTAGCGGGAGCCAAGAGACCCAGTACTTC
TRBD1 TRBJ2-7 . TRBV5-1 CASSSGTANYEQYF TGCGCCAGCAGCTCCGGGACAGCAAACTACGAGCAGTACTTC
. TRBJ2-5 few TRBV5-1 CASSLGGTNTETQYF TGCGCCAGCAGCTTGGGGGGCACCAATACAGAGACCCAGTACTTC
TRBD1 TRBJ1-5 . TRBV5-1 CASSLGDRAGQPQHF TGCGCCAGCAGCTTGGGGGACAGGGCAGGTCAGCCCCAGCATTTT
. TRBJ2-2 . TRBV10-3 CAIPGTGYNTGELFF TGTGCCATCCCAGGTACAGGGTACAACACCGGGGAGCTGTTTTTT
. TRBJ1-2 . TRBV9 CASSAHKIGQSYGYTF TGTGCCAGCAGCGCTCATAAAATCGGACAGTCTTATGGCTACACCTTC
. TRBJ2-5 . TRBV19 CASSMGGETQYF TGTGCCAGTAGTATGGGAGGAGAGACCCAGTACTTC
. TRBJ1-3 . TRBV29-1 CSVKIAGPGNTIYF TGCAGCGTCAAAATTGCAGGGCCAGGAAACACCATATATTTT
. TRBJ2-5 . TRBV7-9 CSSSLDAETQYF TGTTCCAGCAGCTTAGATGCGGAGACCCAGTACTTC
TRBD2 TRBJ2-7 . TRBV5-1 CASSWGRLAGEVEQYF TGCGCCAGCAGCTGGGGCCGGCTAGCGGGAGAGGTAGAGCAGTACTTC
TRBD2 TRBJ2-3 . TRBV29-1 CSARLAGVQNTQYF TGCAGCGCTCGACTAGCCGGAGTTCAGAATACGCAGTATTTT
. TRBJ1-1 . TRBV18 CASSRMEGDNTEAFF TGTGCCAGCTCACGAATGGAAGGAGATAACACTGAAGCTTTCTTT
TRBD2 TRBJ2-1 . TRBV7-2 CASSTSSGGRTSSYNEQFF TGTGCCAGCAGCACAAGCTCGGGAGGGCGGACGAGCTCCTACAATGAGCAGTTCTTC
. TRBJ2-7 . TRBV6-1 CASSEAPLAGTTYEQYF TGTGCCAGCAGTGAAGCCCCCCTAGCAGGAACAACCTACGAGCAGTACTTC